This T cell receptor (beta chain) was observed in a study of blood T cell repertoires in COVID-19 (dated by TCRdb to 2020 to 2021). Some background on the complete study: Collaborator samples came from the United States, Italy and Spain and covered acute and convalescent phases of COVID-19. The material from the prospective study consisted of cDNA or gDNA derived from T cells, B-cell-depleted T cells, or PBMCs. The dataset comprised deeply sampled blood TCRbeta repertoires from subjects exposed to, actively infected with, or recovered from COVID-19. A freely available public database, intended as a resource for researchers studying the immune response to SARS-CoV-2, is where the repertoires were released. Samples were obtained from the ongoing ImmuneRACE study (first 160 participants) and from 950 to 1,500 subjects provided by 6 global collaborators. The sample metadata nearly always contained a de-identified subject ID, COVID-19 status, age in years and sex. Where HLA class I and class II types were available, the types were taken from metadata supplied by the sample provider, not from assay-based typing. The research as a whole found: The quantity of clinical and demographic metadata differed by source and by participant and was supplied without curation.

Enrolling through a virtual design, the prospective study's participants ranged in age from roughly 18 to 95 years and lived across approximately 25 United States geographic areas. Cohort assignment in the prospective study relied on participant-reported clinical history from a screening survey and a study questionnaire. Each participant in the prospective study had whole blood, serum and a nasopharyngeal or oropharyngeal swab collected by mobile phlebotomists. Additional blood draws and questionnaires over an approximately two-month period could optionally be provided by prospective study participants. Before DNA extraction, prospective study blood samples were shipped either frozen or at room temperature. The immunoSEQ Assay, a bias-controlled multiplex PCR, was used to amplify TCRbeta CDR3 regions from genomic DNA. On the study's bioinformatics: The number of nucleated cells in each sample was estimated from the amplification of reference gene primers within the assay. To quantify the absolute abundance of each unique TCRbeta CDR3 rearrangement, sequence reads were collapsed and filtered. Productive Simpson clonality was computed per sample as the square root of Simpson's diversity index over productive rearrangements. This is the immuneACCESS table as TCRdb keeps it, with only in-frame sequences that have V and J called. A part of the clones is gone; compared with another copy, unresolved V genes explain less than half, and the rest is unexplained. V, J and clone size were drawn from that table, and D and trimming were deduced from the DNA. Recorded for this sample are 210,000 or so clones; 81% of them occurred a single time. 8.9% of the sample comes from the top ten.

This clone was recorded once. Its antigen has not been determined. No base-level quality is on record; no much larger clone is a single base apart. The V end loses 4 bases and the J end loses 1 base, and a stretch of 5 bases separates them. Its CDR3 holds 13 amino acids, cysteine through phenylalanine. Only the CDR3 region is kept as DNA, spanning 39 bases read in frame from base 1. From the germline V gene, CDR1 is SGHNT and CDR2 is YENEEA. The rearranged segments are TRBV11-3 and TRBJ2-1; perhaps TRBD2 is the D gene, with 5 bases matching. Input material: PBMCs or T cells enriched from blood (not recorded which). The sequence was collected from a woman aged 50 to 65 with acute COVID-19. The CDR3 amino acid sequence is: CASSSGSYNEQFF. The sequenced DNA: TGTGCCAGCAGCTCGGGGTCCTACAATGAGCAGTTCTTC.